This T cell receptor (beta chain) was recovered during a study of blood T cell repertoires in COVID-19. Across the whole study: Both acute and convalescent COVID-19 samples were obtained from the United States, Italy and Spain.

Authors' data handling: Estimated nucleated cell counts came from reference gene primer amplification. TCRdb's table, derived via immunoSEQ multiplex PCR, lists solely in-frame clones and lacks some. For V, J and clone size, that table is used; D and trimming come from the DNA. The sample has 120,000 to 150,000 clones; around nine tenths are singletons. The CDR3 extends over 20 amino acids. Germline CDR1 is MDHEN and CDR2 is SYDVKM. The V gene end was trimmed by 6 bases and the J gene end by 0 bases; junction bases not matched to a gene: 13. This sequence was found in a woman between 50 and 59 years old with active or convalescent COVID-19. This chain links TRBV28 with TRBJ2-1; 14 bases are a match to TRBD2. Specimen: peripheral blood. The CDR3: CASSAYPGTSGRSSYNEQFF. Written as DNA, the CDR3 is TGTGCCAGCAGCGCATACCCTGGGACTAGCGGGAGATCCTCCTACAATGAGCAGTTCTTC.